This record covers a single T cell receptor (beta chain). This sample was taken from a study of glioma-infiltrating T cells after dendritic cell vaccination. The V end lost 8 bases, the J end lost 1 base, and 18 bases lay between the germline ends. Germline CDR1 is ENHRY and CDR2 is SYGVKD. This CDR3 is 17 amino acids long. Indicated time point: after dendritic cell vaccination, including at tumor progression/relapse. Sequenced by immunoSEQ multiplex PCR; TCRdb stores in-frame clones only, minus some. The data show 50,000 to 55,000 clones, 75% to 90% seen once. The chain carries TRBV10-3 and TRBJ2-6; the D gene is possibly TRBD2 (6 bases). The source of this sequence is a human donor with glioblastoma. The source was blood, collected after dendritic cell vaccination. CDR3 protein: CAIGGVRVGSGANVLTF. In nucleotides, the CDR3 is TGTGCCATCGGCGGGGTGAGGGTGGGGTCTGGGGCCAACGTCCTGACTTTC.